This TCR beta chain originates from a study of blood T cell repertoires in COVID-19. On the study more broadly: Acute and convalescent COVID-19 specimens originated in the United States, Italy and Spain.

Generated by immunoSEQ multiplex PCR, the TCRdb table keeps only in-frame clones and is missing some. The data contain about 140,000 clones, approximately 80% of them singletons. This CDR3 has 13 amino acids. CDR1 is ENHRY, CDR2 SYGVKD, per germline. Trimming took 8 bases from V and 6 from J; bases not matched to a gene: 9. The source is a woman under 30 who had been exposed to COVID-19. V and J are TRBV10-3 and TRBJ2-7, with 8 bases fitting TRBD2. Sequencing was carried out using PBMCs or T cells enriched from blood (not recorded which). The CDR3 DNA sequence: TGTGCCATCCTTGATAGCGGGAAGCCCGAGCAGTACTTC. It encodes CAILDSGKPEQYF.